This T cell receptor beta chain was retrieved from a study of human T cells and chemical hapten exposure (dated by TCRdb to the early 2020s). The study in broad terms: For sensitization, 2% DPC in acetone was applied to a 2 cm by 2 cm area of upper inner arm skin. Patch testing on the upper back used Finn chambers containing 0.01% DPC, with scoring done after 6 days according to International Contact Dermatitis Research Group standards. For TCR sequencing, blood came from over 25 alopecia patients at anywhere from one to four time points (pre-sensitization, 2, 6 and 24 weeks). In alopecia patients, the study followed how the peripheral blood TCR repertoire changed in vivo over primary and secondary sensitization to diphenylcyclopropenone (DPC), a hapten. Alopecia areata with under or over 50% scalp involvement, alopecia totalis and alopecia universalis were represented in the patient cohort, which was mostly female. Patients additionally received weekly therapeutic DPC doses to the scalp throughout the roughly 26-week study period. Blood was sampled from patients pre-sensitization (week 0) and at 2, 6 and about 24 weeks after DPC sensitization. Libraries were pooled for sequencing, and variation in per-sample TCR yields was attributed mainly to small differences in library volumes within the pool. Broader findings and caveats from the paper: DPC sensitization did not change how many TCRs were above 1 in 1000 frequency, and no evidence was found of alterations in global repertoire structure. After repeated subsampling, the strength of the expansion versus patch-test correlation and the threshold at which it became significant changed. Alopecia, a presumed autoimmune disease, was present in all patients, so the immune response of the patients might differ from that of healthy individuals. Patch test score correlated positively with the number of PT1 expanded TCRs, reaching significance at thresholds 8, 16 and 32 but not at 4. Compared with pre-sensitization or healthy control sets, expanded TCRs formed significantly more large CDR3 similarity clusters, which is consistent with antigen-driven responses.

The CDR3 holds 13 amino acids from the cysteine to the phenylalanine. Of the read, only the CDR3 DNA is kept; its 39 bases are in frame from base 1. Based on the germline V gene (reference sequence), the CDR1 and CDR2 sequences are DFQATT and SNEGSKA. V and J are trimmed by 0 bases and 5 bases, and the gene matches miss 2 bases of the junction. As regards this clonotype: No cognate antigen has been identified for it. Base qualities are not at hand, and no much larger clone is one base apart.

The time point label corresponds to: pre-sensitization, week 0. This specimen's treatment or condition label, interpreted: therapeutic diphenylcyclopropenone sensitization with weekly scalp DPC. At every patch-test visit, the blood draw took place before the patch test was put on. Eligible patients were aged 18 to 70, diagnosed with alopecia, deemed suitable for DPC therapy, and excluded if pregnant. Total RNA was isolated from unfractionated whole blood collected in Tempus Blood RNA tubes. Libraries were made using RACE. Instrument on record: NextSeq 500. Library preparation attached unique molecular identifiers to individual cDNA molecules for quantitative, reproducible TCR counting. Each blood RNA sample was used to sequence both TCR alpha and TCR beta chains. The study's own analysis went as follows. The median number of TCRs per sample was around 100,000, ranging from 23,224 to 690,600. V, J and CDR3 annotation of the TCR reads was performed with the Decombinator software suite. For the PS versus PT1 abundance plots, all samples were subsampled to the same number of TCRs (28,000). TCRs were defined as expanded if absent before sensitization and observed at least eight times at the 2-week time point. TCRdb's own reprocessing of the public reads used fastp at Q25 and MiXCR and kept productive beta chains. Identical CDR3 proteins give one entry, which carries the most common genes and DNA. The V and J calls were not made by the authors but by TCRdb's processing. For this sample there are 300,000 to 450,000 distinct CDR3 sequences; over 5% appear just once. Clones ranked in the top ten supply more than 8% of the sample.

The TCR comes from a woman younger than 30 with alopecia areata. Some clones in this sample may be carry-over from other donors' samples. Sequencing was performed on whole blood, taken in connection with sensitization to the hapten diphenylcyclopropenone (DPC). The V gene is TRBV20-1 and the J gene is TRBJ1-2, and 8 junction bases match TRBD1. The DNA sequence is as follows: TGCAGTGCTAGAGAGACAGGGGCATATGGCTACACCTTC. Its product reads: CSARETGAYGYTF.